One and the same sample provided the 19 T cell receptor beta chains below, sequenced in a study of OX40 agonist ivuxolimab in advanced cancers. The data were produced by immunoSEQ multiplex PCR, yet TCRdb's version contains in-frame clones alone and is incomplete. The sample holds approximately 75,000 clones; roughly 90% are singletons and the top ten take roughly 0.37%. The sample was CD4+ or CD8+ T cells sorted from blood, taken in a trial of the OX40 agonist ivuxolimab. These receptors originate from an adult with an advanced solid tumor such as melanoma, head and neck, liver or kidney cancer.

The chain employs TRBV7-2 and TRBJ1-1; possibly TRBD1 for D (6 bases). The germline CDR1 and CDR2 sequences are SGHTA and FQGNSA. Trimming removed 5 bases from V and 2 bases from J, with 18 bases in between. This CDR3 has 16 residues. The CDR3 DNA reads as TGTGCCAGCAGCCGGGGGGGCTTTGGCGGAAACACTGAAGCTTTCTTT. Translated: CASSRGGFGGNTEAFF.

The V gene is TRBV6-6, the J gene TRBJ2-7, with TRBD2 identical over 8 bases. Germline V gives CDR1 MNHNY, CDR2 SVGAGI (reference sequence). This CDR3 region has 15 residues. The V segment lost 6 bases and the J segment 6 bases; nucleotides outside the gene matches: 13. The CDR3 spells CASRADGLAGLEQYF. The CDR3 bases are TGTGCCAGCAGGGCAGACGGACTAGCTGGTCTCGAGCAGTACTTC.

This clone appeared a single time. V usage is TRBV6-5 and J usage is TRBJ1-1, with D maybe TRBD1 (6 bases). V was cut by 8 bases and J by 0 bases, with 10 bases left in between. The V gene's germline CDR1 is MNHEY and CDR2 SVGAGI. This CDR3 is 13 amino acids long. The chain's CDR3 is CASWGRMNTEAFF. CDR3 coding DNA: TGTGCCAGCTGGGGGCGGATGAACACTGAAGCTTTCTTT.

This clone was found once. CDR3 nucleotides: TGTGCCAGCAGCTTATCCGGGGTTGGAATTTCACCCCTCCACTTT. Amino acids: CASSLSGVGISPLHF. The chain has TRBV7-3 and TRBJ1-6; D call uncertain. The V gene's germline CDR1 is SGHTA and CDR2 FQGTGA. The CDR3 consists of 15 residues. Trimming pared 2 bases from V and 9 bases from J, leaving 14 bases between.

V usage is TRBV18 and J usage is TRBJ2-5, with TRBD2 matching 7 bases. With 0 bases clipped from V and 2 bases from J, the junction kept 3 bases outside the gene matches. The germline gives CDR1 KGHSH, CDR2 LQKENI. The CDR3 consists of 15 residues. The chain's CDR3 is CASSPPPGGQETQYF. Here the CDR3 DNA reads TGTGCCAGCTCACCACCGCCGGGGGGACAAGAGACCCAGTACTTC. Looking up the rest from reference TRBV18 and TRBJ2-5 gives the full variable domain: NAGVMQNPRHLVRRRGQEARLRCSPMKGHSHVYWYRQLPEEGLKFMVYLQKENIIDESGMPKERFSAEFPKEGPSILRIQQVVRGDSAAYFCASSPPPGGQETQYFGPGTRLLVL.

Here the CDR3 DNA reads TGTGCCAGCCGAGGGACAGCTTACAATGAGCAGTTCTTC. It codes for CASRGTAYNEQFF. The chain combines TRBV10-3 with TRBJ2-1; TRBD1 aligns across 7 bases. This CDR3 has 13 residues. CDR1 is ENHRY and CDR2 is SYGVKD in the germline V gene. The ends lost 10 bases at V and 4 bases at J; junction bases unmatched: 7.

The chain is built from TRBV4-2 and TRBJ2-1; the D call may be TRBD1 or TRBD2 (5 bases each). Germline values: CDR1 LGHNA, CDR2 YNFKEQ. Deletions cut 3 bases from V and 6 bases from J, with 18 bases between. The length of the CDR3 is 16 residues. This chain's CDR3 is CASSHGRDAAGNEQFF. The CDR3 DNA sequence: TGTGCCAGCAGCCACGGCCGGGACGCGGCGGGCAATGAGCAGTTCTTC.

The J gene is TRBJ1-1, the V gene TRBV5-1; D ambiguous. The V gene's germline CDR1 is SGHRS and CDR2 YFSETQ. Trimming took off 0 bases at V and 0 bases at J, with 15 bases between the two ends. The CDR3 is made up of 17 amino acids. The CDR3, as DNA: TGCGCCAGCAGCTTGGATTTGGGCGCCAGGATGAACACTGAAGCTTTCTTT. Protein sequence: CASSLDLGARMNTEAFF.

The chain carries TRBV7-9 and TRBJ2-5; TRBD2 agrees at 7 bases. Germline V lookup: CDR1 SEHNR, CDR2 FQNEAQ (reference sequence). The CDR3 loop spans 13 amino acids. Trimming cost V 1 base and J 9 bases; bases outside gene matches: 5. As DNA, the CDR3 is TGTGCCAGCAGCTTAGAGGGAGGGGTCCCCCAGTACTTC. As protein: CASSLEGGVPQYF.

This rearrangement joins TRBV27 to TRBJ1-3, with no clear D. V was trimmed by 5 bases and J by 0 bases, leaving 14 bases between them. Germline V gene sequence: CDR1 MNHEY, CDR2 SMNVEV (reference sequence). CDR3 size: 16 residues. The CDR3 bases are TGTGCCAGCAGTGCGATGGACCGAATCTCTGGAAACACCATATATTTT. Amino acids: CASSAMDRISGNTIYF.

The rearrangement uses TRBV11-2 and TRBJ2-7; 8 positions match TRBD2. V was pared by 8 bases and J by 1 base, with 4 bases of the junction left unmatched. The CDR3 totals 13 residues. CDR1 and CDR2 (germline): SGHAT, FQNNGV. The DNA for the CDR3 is TGTGCCAGCCGAGCGGGAGAATCCTACGAGCAGTACTTC. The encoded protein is CASRAGESYEQYF. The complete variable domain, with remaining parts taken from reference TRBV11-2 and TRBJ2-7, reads EAGVAQSPRYKIIEKRQSVAFWCNPISGHATLYWYQQILGQGPKLLIQFQNNGVVDDSQLPKDRFSAERLKGVDSTLKIQPAKLEDSAVYLCASRAGESYEQYFGPGTRLTVT.

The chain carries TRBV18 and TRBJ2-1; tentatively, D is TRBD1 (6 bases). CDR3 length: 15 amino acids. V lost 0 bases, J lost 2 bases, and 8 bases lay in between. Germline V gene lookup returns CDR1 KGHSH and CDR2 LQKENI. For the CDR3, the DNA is TGTGCCAGCTCACCACCGTACAGGGCCTACAATGAGCAGTTCTTC. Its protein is CASSPPYRAYNEQFF.

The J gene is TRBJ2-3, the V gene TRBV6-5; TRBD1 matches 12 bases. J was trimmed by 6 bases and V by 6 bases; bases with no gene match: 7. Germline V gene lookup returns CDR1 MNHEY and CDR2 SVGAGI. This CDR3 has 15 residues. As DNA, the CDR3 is TGTGCCAGCAGCACCGGGACAGGGGGCCGGGATACGCAGTATTTT. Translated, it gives CASSTGTGGRDTQYF.

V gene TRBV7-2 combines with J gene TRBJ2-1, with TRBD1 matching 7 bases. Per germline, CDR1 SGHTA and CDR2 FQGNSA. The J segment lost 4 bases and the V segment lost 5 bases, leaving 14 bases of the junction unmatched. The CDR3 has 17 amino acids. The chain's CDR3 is CASSARTGDFIYNEQFF. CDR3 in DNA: TGTGCCAGCAGCGCCCGGACAGGAGATTTCATTTACAATGAGCAGTTCTTC.

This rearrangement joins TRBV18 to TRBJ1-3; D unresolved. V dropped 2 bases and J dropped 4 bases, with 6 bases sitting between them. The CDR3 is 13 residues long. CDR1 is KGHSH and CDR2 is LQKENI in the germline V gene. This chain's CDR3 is CASSPGGGNTIYF. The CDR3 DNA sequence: TGTGCCAGCTCACCAGGTGGCGGAAACACCATATATTTT. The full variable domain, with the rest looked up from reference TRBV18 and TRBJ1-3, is NAGVMQNPRHLVRRRGQEARLRCSPMKGHSHVYWYRQLPEEGLKFMVYLQKENIIDESGMPKERFSAEFPKEGPSILRIQQVVRGDSAAYFCASSPGGGNTIYFGEGSWLTVV.

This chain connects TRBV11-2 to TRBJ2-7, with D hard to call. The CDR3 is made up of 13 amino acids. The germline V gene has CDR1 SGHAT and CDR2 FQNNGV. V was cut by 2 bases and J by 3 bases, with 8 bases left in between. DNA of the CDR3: TGTGCCAGCAGCTTACCACCCCTCTACGAGCAGTACTTC. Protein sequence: CASSLPPLYEQYF.

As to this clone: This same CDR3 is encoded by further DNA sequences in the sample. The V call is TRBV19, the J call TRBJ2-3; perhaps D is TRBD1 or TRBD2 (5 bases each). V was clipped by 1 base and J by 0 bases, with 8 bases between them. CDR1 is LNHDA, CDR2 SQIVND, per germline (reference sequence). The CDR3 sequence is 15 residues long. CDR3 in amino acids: CASSIGGISTDTQYF. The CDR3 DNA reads TGTGCCAGTAGTATAGGGGGGATTAGCACAGATACGCAGTATTTT.

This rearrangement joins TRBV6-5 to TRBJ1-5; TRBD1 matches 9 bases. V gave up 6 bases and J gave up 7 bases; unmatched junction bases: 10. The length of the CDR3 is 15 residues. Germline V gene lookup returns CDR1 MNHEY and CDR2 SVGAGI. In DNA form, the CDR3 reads TGTGCCAGCAGGCTTTCACAGGGGGCAGGACAGCCCCAGCATTTT. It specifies CASRLSQGAGQPQHF.

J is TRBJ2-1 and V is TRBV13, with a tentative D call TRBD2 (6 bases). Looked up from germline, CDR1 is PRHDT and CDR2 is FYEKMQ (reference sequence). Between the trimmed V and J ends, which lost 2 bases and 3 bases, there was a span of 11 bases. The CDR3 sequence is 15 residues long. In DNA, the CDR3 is TGTGCCAGCAGCTTACCAGGGAGGAACTACAATGAGCAGTTCTTC. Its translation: CASSLPGRNYNEQFF.